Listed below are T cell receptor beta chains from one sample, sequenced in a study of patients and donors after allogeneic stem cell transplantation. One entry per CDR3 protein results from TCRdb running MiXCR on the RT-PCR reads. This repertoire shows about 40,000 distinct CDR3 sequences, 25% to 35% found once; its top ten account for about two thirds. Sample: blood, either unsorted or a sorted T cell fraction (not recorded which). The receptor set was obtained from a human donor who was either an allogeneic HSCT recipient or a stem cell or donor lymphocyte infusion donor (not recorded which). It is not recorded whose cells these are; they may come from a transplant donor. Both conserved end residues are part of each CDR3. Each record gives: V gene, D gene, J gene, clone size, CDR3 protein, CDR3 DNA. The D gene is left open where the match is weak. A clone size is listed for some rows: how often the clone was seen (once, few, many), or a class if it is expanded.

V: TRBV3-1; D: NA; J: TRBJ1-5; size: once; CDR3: CASSQRINNQPQHF; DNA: TGTGCCAGCAGCCAGCGGATAAACAATCAGCCCCAGCATTTT
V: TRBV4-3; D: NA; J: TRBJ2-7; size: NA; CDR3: CASSPMVFAALSSYEQYF; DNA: TGCGCCAGCAGCCCCATGGTCTTTGCGGCTTTGAGCTCCTACGAGCAGTACTTC
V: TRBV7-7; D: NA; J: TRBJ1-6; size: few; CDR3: CASSLVADSPLHF; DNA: TGTGCTAGCAGCTTAGTGGCTGATTCACCCCTCCACTTT
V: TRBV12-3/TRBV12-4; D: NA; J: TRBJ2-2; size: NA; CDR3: CASSFVRAGFTGELFF; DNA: TGTGCCAGCAGTTTTGTCAGGGCGGGATTCACCGGGGAGCTGTTTTTT
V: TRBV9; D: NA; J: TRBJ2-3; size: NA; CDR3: CASSTGAVSTDTQYF; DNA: TGTGCCAGCAGCACTGGGGCGGTTAGCACAGATACGCAGTATTTT
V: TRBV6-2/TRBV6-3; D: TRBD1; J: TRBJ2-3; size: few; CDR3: CASSARDRTRTDTQYF; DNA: TGTGCCAGCAGTGCCAGGGACAGGACCCGCACAGATACGCAGTATTTT
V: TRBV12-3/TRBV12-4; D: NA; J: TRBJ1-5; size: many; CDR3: CASSPRGESNQPQHF; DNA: TGTGCCAGCAGTCCCCGGGGCGAGAGCAATCAGCCCCAGCATTTT
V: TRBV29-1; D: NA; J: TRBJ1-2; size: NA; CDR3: CSVEWIHYGYTF; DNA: TGCAGCGTTGAATGGATCCACTATGGCTACACCTTC
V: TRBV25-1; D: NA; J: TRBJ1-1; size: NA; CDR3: CASIPGPGNTEAFF; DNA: TGTGCCAGCATACCCGGCCCTGGGAACACTGAAGCTTTCTTT
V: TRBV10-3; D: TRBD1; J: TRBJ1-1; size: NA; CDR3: CAITSTGWNTEAFF; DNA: TGTGCCATCACCTCGACAGGGTGGAACACTGAAGCTTTCTTT
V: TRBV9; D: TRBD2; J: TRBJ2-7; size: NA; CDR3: CASSVGLAAYEQYF; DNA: TGTGCCAGCAGCGTAGGACTAGCGGCCTACGAGCAGTACTTC
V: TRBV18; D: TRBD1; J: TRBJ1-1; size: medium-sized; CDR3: CASSPLTGKTEAFF; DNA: TGTGCCAGCTCACCCCTGACAGGGAAAACTGAAGCTTTCTTT
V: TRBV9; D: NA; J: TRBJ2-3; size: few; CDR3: CASSVGPTDTQYF; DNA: TGTGCCAGCAGCGTAGGCCCCACAGATACGCAGTATTTT
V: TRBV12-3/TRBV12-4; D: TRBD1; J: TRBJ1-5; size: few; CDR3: CASSFGQGGNQPQHF; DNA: TGTGCCAGCAGTTTTGGACAGGGGGGCAATCAGCCCCAGCATTTT
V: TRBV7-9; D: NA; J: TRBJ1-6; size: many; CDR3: CASSSTWDFSSPLHF; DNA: TGTGCCAGCAGCTCCACATGGGACTTTTCTTCACCCCTCCACTTT
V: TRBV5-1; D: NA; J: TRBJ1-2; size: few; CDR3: CASSLEGGNYGYTF; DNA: TGCGCCAGCAGCTTGGAGGGCGGAAACTATGGCTACACCTTC
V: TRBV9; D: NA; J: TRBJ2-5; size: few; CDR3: CASSVGRYQETQYF; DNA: TGTGCCAGCAGCGTAGGACGGTACCAAGAGACCCAGTACTTC
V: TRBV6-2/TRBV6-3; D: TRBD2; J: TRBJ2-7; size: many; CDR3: CASSPGTSDYYEQYF; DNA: TGTGCCAGCAGTCCCGGGACTAGCGACTACTACGAGCAGTACTTC
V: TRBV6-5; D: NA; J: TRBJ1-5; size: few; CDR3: CASSYQANQPQHF; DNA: TGTGCCAGCAGTTACCAGGCCAATCAGCCCCAGCATTTT
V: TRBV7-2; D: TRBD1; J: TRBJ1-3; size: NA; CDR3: CASSLEAGGAGNTIYF; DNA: TGTGCCAGCAGCTTAGAGGCAGGGGGAGCTGGAAACACCATATATTTT
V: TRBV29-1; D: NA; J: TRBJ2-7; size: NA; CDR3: CSVGHLEEQYF; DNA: TGCAGCGTTGGTCATTTAGAGGAGCAGTACTTC
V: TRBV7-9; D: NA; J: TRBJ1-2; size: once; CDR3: CASSFGNGGVYGYTF; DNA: TGTGCCAGCAGCTTTGGTAATGGAGGCGTCTATGGCTACACCTTC
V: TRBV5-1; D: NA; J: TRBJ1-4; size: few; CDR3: CASCRGHGATNEKLFF; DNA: TGCGCCAGTTGCCGTGGCCACGGCGCAACTAATGAAAAACTGTTTTTT
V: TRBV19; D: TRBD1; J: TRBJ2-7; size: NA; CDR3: CASSKGTAAYEQYF; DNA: TGTGCCAGTAGTAAGGGGACAGCCGCCTACGAGCAGTACTTC
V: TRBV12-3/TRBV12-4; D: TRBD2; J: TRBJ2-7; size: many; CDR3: CASSPGTRTYEQYF; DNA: TGTGCCAGCAGCCCCGGGACTAGGACCTACGAGCAGTACTTC
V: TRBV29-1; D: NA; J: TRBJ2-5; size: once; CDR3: CSVEDATQYF; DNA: TGCAGCGTTGAAGACGCGACCCAGTACTTC
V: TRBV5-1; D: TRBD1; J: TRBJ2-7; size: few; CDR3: CASSLTGVYYEQYF; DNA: TGCGCCAGCAGCTTGACAGGGGTATACTACGAGCAGTACTTC
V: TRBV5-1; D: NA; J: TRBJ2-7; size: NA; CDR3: CASSEQGRVYEQYF; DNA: TGCGCCAGCAGCGAACAAGGACGGGTGTACGAGCAGTACTTC
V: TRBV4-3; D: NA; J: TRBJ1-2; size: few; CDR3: CASSQGYRDEILF; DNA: TGCGCCAGCAGCCAAGGATACCGGGACGAAATCTTATTC
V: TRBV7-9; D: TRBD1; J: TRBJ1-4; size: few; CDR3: CASSFLQGSREKLFF; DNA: TGTGCCAGCAGCTTTCTACAGGGGAGTAGGGAAAAACTGTTTTTT
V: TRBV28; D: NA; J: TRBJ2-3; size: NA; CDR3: CASSLPQGEGTDTQYF; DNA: TGTGCCAGCAGTCTTCCCCAAGGGGAGGGCACAGATACGCAGTATTTT
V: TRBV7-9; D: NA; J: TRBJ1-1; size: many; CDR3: CASSSSRHRMNTEAFF; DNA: TGTGCCAGCAGCTCCAGTCGGCACAGGATGAACACTGAAGCTTTCTTT
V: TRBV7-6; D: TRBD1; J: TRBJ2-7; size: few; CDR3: CASSLVGELMGQGAGYEQYF; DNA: TGTGCCAGCAGCTTAGTCGGCGAATTGATGGGACAGGGTGCCGGGTACGAGCAGTACTTC
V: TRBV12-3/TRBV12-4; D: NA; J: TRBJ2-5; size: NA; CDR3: CASTRLLVIQETLYF; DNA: TGTGCCAGCACCCGCCTTTTGGTAATACAAGAGACCCTGTACTTC
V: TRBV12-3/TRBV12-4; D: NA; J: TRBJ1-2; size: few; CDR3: CASGGAGFNYGYTF; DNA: TGTGCCAGCGGGGGGGCCGGTTTCAACTATGGCTACACCTTC
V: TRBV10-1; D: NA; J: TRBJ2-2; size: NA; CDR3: CASSESPPGELFF; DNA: TGCGCCAGCAGTGAGTCACCACCCGGGGAGCTGTTTTTT
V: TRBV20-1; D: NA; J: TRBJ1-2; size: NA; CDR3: CSAWTVLVNGYTF; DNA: TGCAGTGCTTGGACAGTGCTCGTTAATGGCTACACCTTC
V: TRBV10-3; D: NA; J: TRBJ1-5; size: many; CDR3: CAISESERYSNQPQHF; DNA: TGTGCCATCAGTGAGTCAGAGCGGTATAGCAATCAGCCCCAGCATTTT
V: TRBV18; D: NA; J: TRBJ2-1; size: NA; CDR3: CASSPRGPVLYEQFF; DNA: TGTGCCAGCTCACCACGGGGACCCGTGCTTTACGAGCAGTTCTTC